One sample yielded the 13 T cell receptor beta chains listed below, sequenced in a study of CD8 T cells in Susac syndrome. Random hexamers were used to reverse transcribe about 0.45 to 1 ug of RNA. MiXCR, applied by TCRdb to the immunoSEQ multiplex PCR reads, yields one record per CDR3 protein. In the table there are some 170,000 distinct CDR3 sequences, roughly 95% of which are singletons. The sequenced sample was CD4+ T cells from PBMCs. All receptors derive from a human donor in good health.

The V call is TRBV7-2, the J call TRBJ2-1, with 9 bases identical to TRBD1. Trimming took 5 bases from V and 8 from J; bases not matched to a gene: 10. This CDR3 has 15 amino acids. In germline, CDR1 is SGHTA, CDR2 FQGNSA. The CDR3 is CASSLRRTGADEQFF. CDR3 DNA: TGTGCCAGCAGCCTGAGGAGGACAGGGGCGGATGAGCAGTTCTTC.

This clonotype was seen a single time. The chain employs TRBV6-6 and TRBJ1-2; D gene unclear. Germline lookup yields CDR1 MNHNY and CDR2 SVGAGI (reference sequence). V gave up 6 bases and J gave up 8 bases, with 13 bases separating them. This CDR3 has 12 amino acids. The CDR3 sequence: CASSIDRRGYTF. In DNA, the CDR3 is TGTGCCAGCAGCATCGACCGGCGGGGCTACACCTTC.

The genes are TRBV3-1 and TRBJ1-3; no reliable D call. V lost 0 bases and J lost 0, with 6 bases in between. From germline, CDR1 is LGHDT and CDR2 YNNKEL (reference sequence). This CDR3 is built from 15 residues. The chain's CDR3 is CASSQDRLSGNTIYF. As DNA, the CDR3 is TGTGCCAGCAGCCAAGACCGTCTCTCTGGAAACACCATATATTTT.

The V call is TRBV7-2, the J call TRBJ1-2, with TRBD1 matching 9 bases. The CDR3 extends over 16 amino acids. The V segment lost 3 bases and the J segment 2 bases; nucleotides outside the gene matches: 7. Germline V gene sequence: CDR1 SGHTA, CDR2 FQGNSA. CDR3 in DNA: TGTGCCAGCAGCTTCCTACCCGGACAGGGGAACTATGGCTACACCTTC. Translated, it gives CASSFLPGQGNYGYTF. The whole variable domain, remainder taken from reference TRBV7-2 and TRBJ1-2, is GAGVSQSPSNKVTEKGKDVELRCDPISGHTALYWYRQSLGQGLEFLIYFQGNSAPDKSGLPSDRFSAERTGGSVSTLTIQRTQQEDSAVYLCASSFLPGQGNYGYTFGSGTRLTVV.

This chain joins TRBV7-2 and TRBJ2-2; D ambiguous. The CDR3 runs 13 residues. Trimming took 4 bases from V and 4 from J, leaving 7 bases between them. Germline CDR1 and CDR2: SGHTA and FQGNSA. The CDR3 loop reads CASSSGFTGELFF. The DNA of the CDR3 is TGTGCCAGCAGCTCCGGTTTCACCGGGGAGCTGTTTTTT.

DNA for the CDR3: TGTGCCAGCAGCCCCCGACCGGGAACTAATGAGCAGTTCTTC. It codes for CASSPRPGTNEQFF. The chain is built from TRBV7-9 and TRBJ2-1, with D possibly matching TRBD2 (5 bases). The CDR3 loop spans 14 amino acids. Per the germline V gene, CDR1 is SEHNR and CDR2 is FQNEAQ (reference sequence). Trimming removed 5 bases at V and 7 bases at J, with 15 bases between.

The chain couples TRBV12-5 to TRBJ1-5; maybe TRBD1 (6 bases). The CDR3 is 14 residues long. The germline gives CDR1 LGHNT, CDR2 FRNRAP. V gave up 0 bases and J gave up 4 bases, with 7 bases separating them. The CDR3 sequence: CASGLVRGNQPQHF. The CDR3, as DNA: TGTGCTAGTGGTTTGGTAAGGGGGAATCAGCCCCAGCATTTT.

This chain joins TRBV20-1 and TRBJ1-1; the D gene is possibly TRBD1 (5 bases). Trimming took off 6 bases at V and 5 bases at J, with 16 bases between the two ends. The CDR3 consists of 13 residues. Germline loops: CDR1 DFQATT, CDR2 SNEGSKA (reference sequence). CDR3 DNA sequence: TGCAGTGCCAATTGGGGGGGGGAGACTGAAGCTTTCTTT. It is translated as CSANWGGETEAFF.

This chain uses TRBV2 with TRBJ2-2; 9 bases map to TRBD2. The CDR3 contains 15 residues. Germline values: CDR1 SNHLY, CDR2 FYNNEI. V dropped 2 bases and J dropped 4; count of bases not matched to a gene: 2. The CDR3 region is CASSEQGLATGELFF. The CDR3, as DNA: TGTGCCAGCAGTGAACAGGGACTAGCCACCGGGGAGCTGTTTTTT.

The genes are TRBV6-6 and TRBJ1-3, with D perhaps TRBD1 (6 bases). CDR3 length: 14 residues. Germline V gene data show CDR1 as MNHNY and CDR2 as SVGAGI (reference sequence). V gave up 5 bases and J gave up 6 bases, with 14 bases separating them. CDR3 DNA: TGTGCCAGCAGTACTGGGACAATACTAAACACCATATATTTT. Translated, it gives CASSTGTILNTIYF.

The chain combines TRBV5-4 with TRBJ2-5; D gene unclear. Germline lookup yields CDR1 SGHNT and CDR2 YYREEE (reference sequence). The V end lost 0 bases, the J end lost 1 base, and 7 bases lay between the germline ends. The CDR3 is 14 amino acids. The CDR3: CASSLAPAQETQYF. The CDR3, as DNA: TGTGCCAGCAGCTTGGCGCCAGCCCAAGAGACCCAGTACTTC. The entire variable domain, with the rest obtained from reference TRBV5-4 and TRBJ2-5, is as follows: ETGVTQSPTHLIKTRGQQVTLRCSSQSGHNTVSWYQQALGQGPQFIFQYYREEENGRGNFPPRFSGLQFPNYSSELNVNALELDDSALYLCASSLAPAQETQYFGPGTRLLVL.

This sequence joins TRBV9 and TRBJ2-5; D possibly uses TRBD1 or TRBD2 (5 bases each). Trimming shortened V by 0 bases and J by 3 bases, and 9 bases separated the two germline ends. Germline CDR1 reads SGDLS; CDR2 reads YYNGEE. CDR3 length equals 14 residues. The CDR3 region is CASSVAGGEETQYF. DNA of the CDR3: TGTGCCAGCAGCGTAGCTGGGGGTGAAGAGACCCAGTACTTC.

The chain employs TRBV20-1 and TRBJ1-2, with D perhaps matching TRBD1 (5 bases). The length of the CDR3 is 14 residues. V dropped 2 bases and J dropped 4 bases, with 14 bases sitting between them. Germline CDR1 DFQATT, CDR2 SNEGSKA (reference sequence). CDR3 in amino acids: CSARPRGGGYGYTF. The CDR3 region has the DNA TGCAGTGCTAGACCTCGGGGGGGAGGCTATGGCTACACCTTC.